Sequencing of this TCR beta chain was carried out in a study of shared clonotypes between healthy human individuals. Study-wide background: Per-donor plates numbered three CD4 naive, three CD4 memory, two CD8 naive and one CD8 memory.

CDR3 length: 14 residues. The germline gives CDR1 MDHEN, CDR2 SYDVKM. V shed 2 bases and J shed 5 bases, with 12 bases lying between them. This clone is a singleton in its sample. The antigen is undetermined. Generated by immunoSEQ multiplex PCR, the TCRdb table keeps only in-frame clones and is missing some. The repertoire holds about 680,000 clones, with 73% as singletons. General study points: Naive subsets tended to show greater estimated richness than memory subsets. Only blood underwent sampling, and tissue repertoires likely differ.

V is TRBV28 and J is TRBJ2-5; D not resolved. The clonotype originates from a woman aged 25 to 39 in good health. Input material: memory CD4+ T cells sorted from blood. As to subset: CD45RA-negative fraction. The CDR3 coding sequence is TGTGCCAGCAGTTTAGGTCTCCCTGAGGAGACCCAGTACTTC. Residues: CASSLGLPEETQYF.